One T cell receptor (beta chain) is described in this entry. As yet, its antigen is unknown. Healthy donors had no documented immune events, such as infections, while sampled. These data originate in a study of identifying expanded T cells in peripheral blood. Findings and caveats of the study: Over around two and four weeks, about 16 and 19 clones changed, versus 1.2 between replicates. Across healthy donors, higher total template counts meant significantly greater approximately 2-week count variance.

This table comes from immunoSEQ multiplex PCR, and its TCRdb copy is limited to in-frame clones, with some not included. The sample contains some 70,000 clones, approximately 87% of which appear only once. The sample consisted of blood. The sequence was collected from a person aged 18 to 75 in good health.

The CDR3 nucleotides are TGTGCCAGCAGCTTCCAGGATAATCAGCCCCAGCATTTT. This translates into CASSFQDNQPQHF. The chain recombines TRBV7-2 with TRBJ1-5; no definite D call. With 3 bases removed from V and 4 bases from J, the gap between germline ends came to 7 bases. CDR3 length: 13 amino acids. Germline CDR1 reads SGHTA; CDR2 reads FQGNSA.